The text below deals with one T cell receptor (beta chain). There are 15 residues in the CDR3. The germline CDR1 and CDR2 sequences are MNHEY and SVGAGI. With V trimmed by 4 bases and J by 5 bases, 6 bases remained unmatched. This sample stems from a study of blood T cell repertoires in COVID-19. Study context: Acute-phase and convalescent COVID-19 samples originated in the United States, Italy and Spain. In each case, the material was cDNA or gDNA derived from T cells, B-cell-depleted T cells, or PBMCs.

Enrollment of patients from Seattle took place during active infection, with longitudinal follow-up. Methods used by the authors: The assay estimated nucleated cells by amplifying reference gene primers. Sequenced by immunoSEQ multiplex PCR; TCRdb stores in-frame clones only, minus some. That table furnishes V, J and clone size, whereas the DNA furnished D and trimming. The sample contains roughly 390,000 clones, about 90% of which appear only once. The clonotype was recovered from a woman in her 30s with COVID-19, enrolled during active disease. This chain links TRBV6-5 with TRBJ1-2; 11 bases agree with TRBD1. Material: peripheral blood. The CDR3 DNA sequence: TGTGCCAGCAGTTTGACCGGGACAGGGGGATATGGCTACACCTTC. Its protein product is CASSLTGTGGYGYTF.